This entry lists 26 T cell receptor beta chains sequenced from one sample in a study of HIV-infected patients and healthy controls. TCRdb itself ran the 5' RACE reads through MiXCR, one entry per CDR3 protein. The repertoire has 50,000 to 80,000 distinct CDR3 sequences, about 19% of them found once; the top ten carry over 1.1%. Sequenced: CD4+ T cells from blood. These receptors all come from a human donor in good health.

The V gene is TRBV19, the J gene TRBJ1-2; no definite D call. Trimming cost V 5 bases and J 5 bases, with 21 bases left between them. Germline V gene lookup returns CDR1 LNHDA and CDR2 SQIVND (reference sequence). The CDR3 is made up of 16 amino acids. CDR3 region: CASSPGPGYDGYGYTF. The CDR3 bases are TGTGCCAGTAGTCCCGGACCGGGCTATGATGGTTATGGCTACACCTTC.

The chain employs TRBV20-1 and TRBJ1-6; D unresolved. Germline V CDR1 and CDR2: DFQATT, SNEGSKA (reference sequence). This CDR3 region has 13 residues. V shed 6 bases and J shed 0 bases, with 6 bases lying between them. The CDR3 region has the DNA TGCAGTGCCACTACCTCCTATAATTCACCCCTCCACTTT. Its protein product is CSATTSYNSPLHF.

This clonotype has a handful of counts. The rearrangement links TRBV18 to TRBJ2-1; tentatively, D is TRBD1 (5 bases). The ends were cut back, 2 bases at V and 8 bases at J, with 13 bases in the middle. This CDR3 is 14 amino acids long. Germline CDR1 and CDR2: KGHSH and LQKENI. The CDR3 region is CASSPTRTIDEQFF. The CDR3 DNA reads TGTGCCAGCTCACCAACGCGGACAATTGATGAGCAGTTCTTC.

This clonotype came up a few times. This chain uses TRBV2 with TRBJ2-1, with a possible D match to TRBD2 (6 bases). CDR1 and CDR2 (germline): SNHLY, FYNNEI. Trimming pared 8 bases from V and 3 bases from J, leaving 14 bases between. The CDR3 contains 14 residues. CDR3 coding DNA: TGTGCCAGCTTCTCAGGGAGGTTCTACAATGAGCAGTTCTTC. Translating it yields CASFSGRFYNEQFF.

This clonotype was seen a few times. This chain connects TRBV11-2 to TRBJ2-5; D call uncertain. This CDR3 has 13 residues. Germline CDR1 is SGHAT and CDR2 is FQNNGV. Trimming shortened V by 0 bases and J by 8 bases, and 10 bases separated the two germline ends. CDR3 nucleotides: TGTGCCAGCAGCTTAGACCTGATCAATACCCAGTACTTC. It encodes CASSLDLINTQYF.

This clonotype was seen a single time. J is TRBJ1-1 and V is TRBV12-3 or TRBV12-4; 8 nucleotides align to TRBD1. This CDR3 contains 14 residues. V dropped 5 bases and J dropped 4; count of bases not matched to a gene: 6. The CDR3 here is CASSVLTGATEAFF. CDR3 DNA: TGTGCCAGCAGTGTCCTGACAGGGGCCACTGAAGCTTTCTTT.

This clonotype occurred many times. The junction shows a germline mismatch at one end, possibly a read error. V gene TRBV29-1 combines with J gene TRBJ2-7; TRBD1 is a possible D gene (6 bases). The CDR3 runs 13 residues. CDR1 and CDR2 from the germline V gene are SQVTM and ANQGSEA. CDR3 coding DNA: TGTAGCGTTGGGACAAGGAACTCCTACGAGCAGTACTTC. As protein: CSVGTRNSYEQYF.

In its sample, this clonotype was seen a few times. V gene TRBV5-1 combines with J gene TRBJ2-3, with TRBD1 identical over 7 bases. Germline CDR1 is SGHRS and CDR2 is YFSETQ. The CDR3 extends over 16 amino acids. V trimming: 0 bases; J trimming: 4 bases; junction bases outside the gene matches: 8. CDR3 coding DNA: TGCGCCAGCAGCTTGGTGCGGACAGGAGGCCCAGATACGCAGTATTTT. Protein: CASSLVRTGGPDTQYF.

This clonotype has ten or more counts. J is TRBJ1-4 and V is TRBV5-1, with D possibly TRBD1 on 5 matching bases. Trimming shortened V by 1 base and J by 8 bases, and 12 bases separated the two germline ends. Germline loops: CDR1 SGHRS, CDR2 YFSETQ. This CDR3 region has 14 residues. The CDR3 loop is CASSLSSGYEKLFF. CDR3 coding DNA: TGCGCCAGCAGCTTGTCGTCAGGGTACGAAAAACTGTTTTTT.

This clonotype ranks as medium-sized (0.01 to 0.1%). The CDR3 protein is CASSSKRYYEQYF. As DNA, the CDR3 is TGTGCCAGCAGTTCGAAGAGATACTACGAGCAGTACTTC. The chain recombines TRBV6-2 or TRBV6-3 with TRBJ2-7; no clear D. The CDR3 consists of 13 residues. The V end lost 4 bases, the J end lost 3 bases, and 10 bases lay between the germline ends. CDR1 and CDR2 (germline): MNHEY, SVGEGT.

The chain joins TRBV28 to TRBJ2-5; no clear D. Deletions cut 7 bases from V and 5 bases from J, with 20 bases between. Germline assignment: CDR1 MDHEN and CDR2 SYDVKM. There are 15 residues in the CDR3. The CDR3 spells CASTPGPNLGETQYF. In DNA, the CDR3 is TGTGCCAGCACTCCCGGGCCCAACCTAGGGGAGACCCAGTACTTC.

The table lists this clonotype with a few counts. Written as DNA, the CDR3 is TGTGCCAGTAGTAGGGTGGCTGCGGTTAACACTGAAGCTTTCTTT. This gives the protein CASSRVAAVNTEAFF. The chain employs TRBV19 and TRBJ1-1; D gene uncertain. Germline V gene data show CDR1 as LNHDA and CDR2 as SQIVND (reference sequence). This CDR3 comprises 15 residues. V dropped 4 bases and J dropped 2 bases, with 14 bases sitting between them.

At least ten counts were recorded for this clonotype. The gene calls are TRBV5-1 and TRBJ2-5; 8 positions match TRBD1. With 4 bases clipped from V and 2 bases from J, the junction kept 10 bases outside the gene matches. The CDR3 runs 16 residues. Germline CDR1 SGHRS, CDR2 YFSETQ. The CDR3 region has the DNA TGCGCCAGCAGCACCATGCCGGGACAGGCTCAAGAGACCCAGTACTTC. It specifies CASSTMPGQAQETQYF.

Many counts were recorded for this clonotype. J is TRBJ1-1 and V is TRBV3-1, with D possibly matching TRBD1 (6 bases). Trimming removed 5 bases from V and 2 bases from J, with 9 bases in between. CDR1 LGHDT and CDR2 YNNKEL come from the germline V gene (reference sequence). CDR3 length: 13 residues. The CDR3, as DNA: TGTGCCAGCAGCGGACAGAGTAACACTGAAGCTTTCTTT. Residues: CASSGQSNTEAFF.

This clonotype was observed a few times. This chain uses TRBV29-1 with TRBJ1-1; no clear D gene. Germline V gene sequence: CDR1 SQVTM, CDR2 ANQGSEA. Trimming removed 0 bases from V and 10 bases from J, with 12 bases in between. The CDR3 contains 12 residues. CDR3 loop: CSVEDLSRLAFF. The CDR3 bases are TGCAGCGTTGAAGATCTTAGCCGGCTAGCTTTCTTT. The full variable domain, completed using reference TRBV29-1 and TRBJ1-1, is SAVISQKPSRDICQRGTSLTIQCQVDSQVTMMFWYRQQPGQSLTLIATANQGSEATYESGFVIDKFPISRPNLTFSTLTVSNMSPEDSSIYLCSVEDLSRLAFFGQGTRLTVV.

In its sample, this clonotype was seen many times. The chain combines TRBV6-5 with TRBJ2-2; tentatively, D is TRBD1 or TRBD2 (5 bases each). The CDR3 sequence is 14 residues long. CDR1 is MNHEY and CDR2 is SVGAGI in the germline V gene. Between the trimmed V and J ends, which lost 4 bases and 2 bases, there was a span of 8 bases. The CDR3 nucleotides are TGTGCCAGCAGTTGGGGACCAAACACCGGGGAGCTGTTTTTT. This sequence encodes CASSWGPNTGELFF.

This clonotype was found a few times. The chain carries TRBV27 and TRBJ2-7, with D possibly matching TRBD2 (5 bases). V was shortened by 5 bases and J by 7 bases, with 12 bases between the two germline ends. Looked up from germline, CDR1 is MNHEY and CDR2 is SMNVEV (reference sequence). CDR3 length equals 12 residues. CDR3 region: CASSPPGWEQYF. The CDR3 region has the DNA TGTGCCAGCAGTCCCCCGGGGTGGGAGCAGTACTTC.

As for this clonotype: An end of the junction differs from the germline gene, which may be a read error. The genes are TRBV5-6 and TRBJ2-7; TRBD1 matches 9 bases. The CDR3 loop spans 15 amino acids. Looked up from germline, CDR1 is SGHDT and CDR2 is YYEEEE. The CDR3 reads CASTLLGQGIDEQYF. The DNA for the CDR3 is TGTGCCAGCACCTTGCTGGGACAGGGTATCGACGAGCAGTACTTC.

This clonotype has at least ten counts. The rearrangement joins TRBV6-2 or TRBV6-3 to TRBJ2-5; the D gene is possibly TRBD2 (6 bases). Germline V gives CDR1 MNHEY, CDR2 SVGEGT. Trimming left V 6 bases short and J 2 bases short, with 13 bases between. The CDR3 totals 14 residues. CDR3 loop: CASSPGLRQETQYF. As DNA, the CDR3 is TGTGCCAGCAGCCCGGGACTCAGACAAGAGACCCAGTACTTC.

The table lists this clonotype with many counts. The V and J genes are TRBV6-5 and TRBJ1-1; 9 positions agree with TRBD1. Losses at the gene ends were 6 bases for V and 8 bases for J; bases not matched to a gene: 7. The CDR3 length is 13 residues. Germline V gene data show CDR1 as MNHEY and CDR2 as SVGAGI. Written as DNA, the CDR3 is TGTGCCAGCAGGACAGGGGGGCGGAAGGAAGCTTTCTTT. Residues: CASRTGGRKEAFF.

This clonotype has at least ten counts. The chain is built from TRBV4-1 and TRBJ1-1, with D perhaps matching TRBD1 (5 bases). The V and J ends lost 1 base and 4 bases respectively, with 16 bases between them. CDR1 MGHRA and CDR2 YSYEKL come from the germline V gene. This CDR3 has 16 amino acids. The CDR3 loop reads CASSQAGTRGPTEAFF. The CDR3 DNA is TGCGCCAGCAGCCAAGCCGGCACGAGGGGCCCCACTGAAGCTTTCTTT.

The V gene is TRBV19, the J gene TRBJ1-4, with unresolved D. Trimming took off 9 bases at V and 8 bases at J, with 10 bases between the two ends. Per germline, CDR1 LNHDA and CDR2 SQIVND (reference sequence). This CDR3 is built from 11 residues. The CDR3 DNA follows: TGTGCCAGCCATCGAGGAGAAAAACTGTTTTTT. Its protein product is CASHRGEKLFF. The whole variable domain, remainder taken from reference TRBV19 and TRBJ1-4, is DGGITQSPKYLFRKEGQNVTLSCEQNLNHDAMYWYRQDPGQGLRLIYYSQIVNDFQKGDIAEGYSVSREKKESFPLTVTSAQKNPTAFYLCASHRGEKLFFGSGTQLSVL.

This clonotype was observed a few times. V usage is TRBV4-1 and J usage is TRBJ2-2, with TRBD1 identical over 7 bases. The J segment lost 0 bases and the V segment lost 3 bases, leaving 4 bases of the junction unmatched. Per germline, CDR1 MGHRA and CDR2 YSYEKL. CDR3 length equals 16 residues. In DNA, the CDR3 is TGCGCCAGCAGCCATAAAACAGGGGCGAACACCGGGGAGCTGTTTTTT. Protein sequence: CASSHKTGANTGELFF.

The chain is built from TRBV5-1 and TRBJ2-5; tentative D call: TRBD1 (5 bases). V was shortened by 2 bases and J by 4 bases, with 12 bases between the two germline ends. CDR1 and CDR2 (germline): SGHRS, YFSETQ. The CDR3 has 14 residues. The CDR3 spells CASSFGRAGETQYF. In DNA, the CDR3 is TGCGCCAGCAGCTTCGGCAGGGCTGGAGAGACCCAGTACTTC.

Ten or more counts support this clonotype. The V gene is TRBV7-9, the J gene TRBJ1-5; the D is unclear. Germline values: CDR1 SEHNR, CDR2 FQNEAQ (reference sequence). The V end was cut by 1 base, the J end by 3 bases, with 10 bases between. The CDR3 contains 15 residues. The DNA of the CDR3 is TGTGCCAGCAGCTTAGGATCTGGCATCAATCAGCCCCAGCATTTT. It yields the protein CASSLGSGINQPQHF.

This clonotype was counted once. The chain has TRBV2 and TRBJ2-5; no clear D gene. V lost 6 bases to trimming and J lost 1 base, with 3 bases between them. The CDR3 consists of 11 residues. Germline lookup yields CDR1 SNHLY and CDR2 FYNNEI. The CDR3 region is CASRAQETQYF. CDR3 DNA: TGTGCCAGCAGAGCCCAAGAGACCCAGTACTTC.